Presented here are 18 T cell receptor beta chains from one specimen sequenced in a study of shared clonotypes between healthy human individuals. Clones were read by immunoSEQ multiplex PCR, and TCRdb kept only the in-frame ones, dropping some. The sample yields around 2.1 million clones, 85% to 95% seen once. CD45RO-negative cells were positively selected for CCR7, leaving out terminally differentiated effector memory CD45RA+ cells. Material for sequencing was naive CD8+ T cells from PBMCs. These receptors all come from a man younger than 35 in good health. Some clones in this sample may be carry-over from other donors' samples.

The rearrangement uses TRBV28 and TRBJ2-1; perhaps TRBD1 as D (5 bases). The CDR3 is made up of 16 amino acids. Looked up from germline, CDR1 is MDHEN and CDR2 is SYDVKM. The germline V and J ends were trimmed by 1 base and 4 bases, with 14 bases remaining between them. The CDR3 sequence is CASSLFGRVGYNEQFF. CDR3 bases: TGTGCCAGCAGTTTATTCGGCAGGGTTGGATACAATGAGCAGTTCTTC.

The chain couples TRBV5-1 to TRBJ2-7; D not certain. CDR3 length equals 16 residues. The V end was cut by 3 bases, the J end by 1 base, with 17 bases between. CDR1 is SGHRS and CDR2 is YFSETQ in the germline V gene. CDR3 loop: CASSYLPRAESYEQYF. The CDR3, as DNA: TGCGCCAGCAGCTATCTCCCCCGGGCCGAATCCTACGAGCAGTACTTC.

The chain links TRBV10-3 to TRBJ2-1; TRBD1 matches at 9 bases. This CDR3 contains 14 residues. The V and J ends lost 8 bases and 5 bases, in that order; junction bases with no gene match: 7. Per germline, CDR1 ENHRY and CDR2 SYGVKD. The CDR3 bases are TGTGCCATCGGGGACAGGGATCGGCACAATGAGCAGTTCTTC. Translation gives CAIGDRDRHNEQFF.

This clone was picked up one time. This chain connects TRBV27 to TRBJ1-1; 7 nucleotides line up with TRBD1. CDR3 size: 15 residues. CDR1 and CDR2 (germline): MNHEY, SMNVEV (reference sequence). Trimming removed 5 bases from V and 3 bases from J; junction bases left unmatched: 9. In nucleotides, the CDR3 is TGTGCCAGCAGTGACACAGGGGAGGGGGACACTGAAGCTTTCTTT. It codes for CASSDTGEGDTEAFF.

V usage is TRBV5-1 and J usage is TRBJ2-7, with 7 nucleotides matching TRBD1. Germline V gene lookup returns CDR1 SGHRS and CDR2 YFSETQ. The CDR3 runs 16 residues. The V gene end was trimmed by 4 bases and the J gene end by 1 base; junction bases not matched to a gene: 11. CDR3 DNA sequence: TGCGCCAGCAGCCAGGCCCAGGGGGTGCCTTCCTACGAGCAGTACTTC. Its protein is CASSQAQGVPSYEQYF.

The rearrangement links TRBV7-8 to TRBJ2-3; 12 bases fit TRBD2. This CDR3 has 17 amino acids. V was pared by 5 bases and J by 4 bases, with 10 bases of the junction left unmatched. The germline gives CDR1 SGHVS, CDR2 FQNEAQ. DNA for the CDR3: TGTGCCAGCAGCCCGGAGGAAAGGACTAGCGGGGCAGATACGCAGTATTTT. It specifies CASSPEERTSGADTQYF.

Worth noting for this clone: This specimen includes other DNA sequences encoding the same CDR3. The rearrangement joins TRBV19 to TRBJ2-7, with D perhaps assigned TRBD1 or TRBD2 (5 bases each). The CDR3 consists of 13 residues. V lost 6 bases and J lost 1, with 10 bases in between. Germline V gene sequence: CDR1 LNHDA, CDR2 SQIVND (reference sequence). The DNA of the CDR3 is TGTGCCAGTAGCCCGGGACGTTCCTACGAGCAGTACTTC. This codes for CASSPGRSYEQYF.

The rearrangement uses TRBV7-9 and TRBJ1-2; D is unresolved. Trimming removed 1 base from V and 2 bases from J, with 11 bases in between. CDR1 is SEHNR and CDR2 is FQNEAQ in the germline V gene (reference sequence). This CDR3 region has 15 residues. DNA for the CDR3: TGTGCCAGCAGCTTAGGATTCGAACGGAACTATGGCTACACCTTC. It is translated as CASSLGFERNYGYTF.

V is TRBV2 and J is TRBJ1-1; D is perhaps TRBD1 (6 bases). This CDR3 region has 12 residues. V lost 6 bases to trimming and J lost 10 bases, with 15 bases between them. From germline, CDR1 is SNHLY and CDR2 FYNNEI. CDR3 coding DNA: TGTGCCAGCAGCGGGACACCTTGGGGAGCTTTCTTT. Translating it yields CASSGTPWGAFF.

The V gene is TRBV15, the J gene TRBJ1-1; 7 nucleotides agree with TRBD1. Per germline, CDR1 LNHNV and CDR2 YYDKDF (reference sequence). V trimming: 3 bases; J trimming: 7 bases; junction bases outside the gene matches: 5. This CDR3 has 13 amino acids. The CDR3 nucleotides are TGTGCCACCAGCAGCACGGGACAGATTGAAGCTTTCTTT. It translates to CATSSTGQIEAFF.

This chain links TRBV5-4 with TRBJ2-1; weak D call: TRBD1 (5 bases). Trimming took off 2 bases at V and 5 bases at J, with 14 bases between the two ends. Germline CDR1 reads SGHNT; CDR2 reads YYREEE (reference sequence). CDR3 length: 15 amino acids. CDR3 sequence (DNA): TGTGCCAGCAGCTTTGATGACAGCTGGAACAATGAGCAGTTCTTC. Translated: CASSFDDSWNNEQFF. Based on the CDR3 plus reference TRBV5-4 and TRBJ2-1, the full variable domain is ETGVTQSPTHLIKTRGQQVTLRCSSQSGHNTVSWYQQALGQGPQFIFQYYREEENGRGNFPPRFSGLQFPNYSSELNVNALELDDSALYLCASSFDDSWNNEQFFGPGTRLTVL.

The gene calls are TRBV5-5 and TRBJ1-1, with D tentatively TRBD1 (5 bases). Germline V gene data show CDR1 as SGHKS and CDR2 as YYEKEE (reference sequence). The V end was cut by 2 bases, the J end by 7 bases, with 9 bases between. CDR3 length: 12 amino acids. CDR3 protein: CASSFGDSEAFF. In DNA form, the CDR3 reads TGTGCCAGCAGCTTTGGCGACAGTGAAGCTTTCTTT.

About this clone itself: The sample has other DNA sequences that encode this CDR3 too. This chain links TRBV7-9 with TRBJ2-7, with a weak D call TRBD1 (7 bases). V was trimmed by 3 bases and J by 2 bases, leaving 11 bases between them. The germline gives CDR1 SEHNR, CDR2 FQNEAQ (reference sequence). CDR3 size: 14 residues. This CDR3 reads CASSLTGRTYEQYF. CDR3 nucleotide sequence: TGTGCCAGCAGCTTGACAGGGAGGACCTACGAGCAGTACTTC.

V gene TRBV7-3 combines with J gene TRBJ2-2; a weak D match, TRBD2 (6 bases). V was cut by 5 bases and J by 2 bases, with 12 bases left in between. There are 15 residues in the CDR3. Germline CDR1 reads SGHTA; CDR2 reads FQGTGA. CDR3 region: CASSPRDRNTGELFF. In nucleotides, the CDR3 is TGTGCCAGCAGCCCGCGGGACCGAAACACCGGGGAGCTGTTTTTT.

The CDR3: CATEADASEAFF. CDR3 nucleotides: TGCGCCACCGAAGCCGATGCCAGTGAAGCTTTCTTT. V is TRBV10-2 and J is TRBJ1-1; D uncertain. V lost 10 bases, J lost 7 bases, and 16 bases lay in between. The length of the CDR3 is 12 residues. CDR1 is WSHSY and CDR2 is SAAADI in the germline V gene.

This clone has more than one count but fewer than ten. The gene calls are TRBV4-2 and TRBJ1-1; TRBD1 is a possible D gene (5 bases). The CDR3 runs 16 residues. Trimming cost V 0 bases and J 1 base, with 12 bases left between them. The germline gives CDR1 LGHNA, CDR2 YNFKEQ. CDR3 region: CASSQDQPGTNTEAFF. CDR3 sequence (DNA): TGTGCCAGCAGCCAAGATCAACCAGGGACGAACACTGAAGCTTTCTTT.

The J gene is TRBJ2-7, the V gene TRBV2; 8 bases agree with TRBD1. The CDR3 has 14 residues. CDR1 is SNHLY, CDR2 FYNNEI, per germline. The junction had 11 bases not matched to a gene; V was cut back by 6 bases and J by 7 bases. The CDR3 here is CASSEGQGAREQYF. The CDR3 DNA is TGTGCCAGCAGCGAGGGGCAGGGGGCAAGAGAGCAGTACTTC.

A few counts support this clone. This chain joins TRBV2 and TRBJ1-2; no clear D. The CDR3 spans 14 residues. V was shortened by 1 base and J by 7 bases, with 13 bases between the two germline ends. Germline loops: CDR1 SNHLY, CDR2 FYNNEI. CDR3 nucleotide sequence: TGTGCCAGCAGTGAAGACCCCTGGGCCGGTGGCTACACCTTC. Protein: CASSEDPWAGGYTF. Supplemented by reference TRBV2 and TRBJ1-2, the full variable domain reads EPEVTQTPSHQVTQMGQEVILRCVPISNHLYFYWYRQILGQKVEFLVSFYNNEISEKSEIFDDQFSVERPDGSNFTLKIRSTKLEDSAMYFCASSEDPWAGGYTFGSGTRLTVV.